This TCR beta chain came from a study of cytomegalovirus exposure and HLA in healthy donors. Study observations and caveats: Altogether, some 170 TCR beta chains were recorded as cytomegalovirus-associated.

The CDR3 covers 14 residues. Trimming shortened V by 1 base and J by 2 bases, and 5 bases separated the two germline ends. Per germline, CDR1 LNHDA and CDR2 SQIVND (reference sequence). The primer mix had 60 Vbeta and 13 Jbeta primers. Using immunoSEQ multiplex PCR, the repertoire was profiled, and TCRdb retains in-frame clones only, with some absent. Here the sample spans some 140,000 clones, around 79% being singletons. Note on this clone: Its antigen is undetermined.

The J gene is TRBJ2-2, the V gene TRBV19; D is unclear. The source is a man aged 30-40 years in good health and CMV-seropositive. Sequencing was carried out using PBMCs. This chain's CDR3 is CASSIGINTGELFF. CDR3 coding DNA: TGTGCCAGTAGTATAGGTATTAACACCGGGGAGCTGTTTTTT. Looking up the rest from reference TRBV19 and TRBJ2-2 gives the full variable domain: DGGITQSPKYLFRKEGQNVTLSCEQNLNHDAMYWYRQDPGQGLRLIYYSQIVNDFQKGDIAEGYSVSREKKESFPLTVTSAQKNPTAFYLCASSIGINTGELFFGEGSRLTVL.